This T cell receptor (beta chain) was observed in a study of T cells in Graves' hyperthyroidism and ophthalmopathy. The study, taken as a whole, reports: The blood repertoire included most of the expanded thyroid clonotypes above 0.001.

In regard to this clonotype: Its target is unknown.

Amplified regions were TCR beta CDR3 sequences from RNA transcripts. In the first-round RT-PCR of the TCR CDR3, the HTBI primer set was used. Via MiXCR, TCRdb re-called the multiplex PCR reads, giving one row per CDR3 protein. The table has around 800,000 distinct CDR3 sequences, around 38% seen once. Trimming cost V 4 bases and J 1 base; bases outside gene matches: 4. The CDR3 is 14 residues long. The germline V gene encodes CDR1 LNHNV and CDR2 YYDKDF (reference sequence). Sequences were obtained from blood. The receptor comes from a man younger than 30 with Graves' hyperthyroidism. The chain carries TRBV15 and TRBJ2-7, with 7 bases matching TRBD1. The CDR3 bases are TGTGCCACCAGCAACAGGGGTTTATCCTACGAGCAGTACTTC. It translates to CATSNRGLSYEQYF.